Listed here are 21 T cell receptor beta chains from one sample, sequenced in a study of shared clonotypes between healthy human individuals. The assay was immunoSEQ multiplex PCR, and TCRdb's table has in-frame clones only and misses some. The sample has about 710,000 clones, roughly 72% seen once. Sequenced material: memory CD4+ T cells sorted from blood. This sample's subset: CD45RA-negative fraction. The receptors here all came from a woman in her 30s in good health.

This chain uses TRBV7-8 with TRBJ1-4; 8 bases map to TRBD1. Trimming cost V 4 bases and J 12 bases; bases outside gene matches: 7. Per the germline V gene, CDR1 is SGHVS and CDR2 is FQNEAQ. The CDR3 has 13 residues. CDR3 bases: TGTGCCAGCAGCTCCGGACAGGGTGTTGAACTGTTTTTT. Translating it yields CASSSGQGVELFF.

The chain joins TRBV6-6 to TRBJ2-5; no clear D. This CDR3 contains 14 residues. V shed 6 bases and J shed 1 base, with 12 bases lying between them. Germline CDR1 and CDR2: MNHNY and SVGAGI (reference sequence). CDR3 region: CASRPTLSQETQYF. CDR3 nucleotide sequence: TGTGCCAGCAGACCGACACTCTCCCAAGAGACCCAGTACTTC.

V gene TRBV6-5 combines with J gene TRBJ2-5, with TRBD1 matching 7 bases. V lost 6 bases, J lost 4 bases, and 5 bases stayed unmatched. CDR1 MNHEY and CDR2 SVGAGI come from the germline V gene. CDR3 length equals 13 residues. The CDR3: CASRETGTETQYF. The CDR3 bases are TGTGCCAGCAGGGAGACAGGGACAGAGACCCAGTACTTC.

The chain carries TRBV5-6 and TRBJ2-7; 8 bases are shared with TRBD1. Germline CDR1 reads SGHDT; CDR2 reads YYEEEE. V lost 3 bases to trimming and J lost 6 bases; unmatched junction nucleotides: 2. CDR3 length: 12 amino acids. The CDR3 DNA is TGTGCCAGCAGCTCAACAGGGGGCGAGCAGTACTTC. Protein product: CASSSTGGEQYF.

This chain joins TRBV27 and TRBJ1-6; possible D gene TRBD1, 6 bases. This CDR3 is 14 amino acids long. Germline CDR1 and CDR2: MNHEY and SMNVEV (reference sequence). Trimming pared 8 bases from V and 10 bases from J, leaving 18 bases between. The CDR3 loop reads CASGRGRGKSPLHF. CDR3 coding DNA: TGTGCCAGCGGCCGGGGCAGGGGAAAATCACCCCTCCACTTT.

This chain uses TRBV4-1 with TRBJ1-2, with D hard to call. The V gene's germline CDR1 is MGHRA and CDR2 YSYEKL. Deletions cut 4 bases from V and 6 bases from J, with 21 bases between. This CDR3 has 16 residues. The CDR3 sequence: CASSPLRLGRPHGYTF. Written as DNA, the CDR3 is TGCGCCAGCAGCCCTCTCCGGCTAGGCCGGCCTCATGGCTACACCTTC.

This clone has a handful of counts. The V call is TRBV28, the J call TRBJ2-5, with D perhaps assigned TRBD1 or TRBD2 (5 bases each). The CDR3 totals 14 residues. Germline V gene data show CDR1 as MDHEN and CDR2 as SYDVKM. The V end was cut by 6 bases, the J end by 5 bases, with 16 bases between. The CDR3 spells CASRTTLEGETQYF. The DNA for the CDR3 is TGTGCCAGCAGAACCACTTTAGAGGGGGAGACCCAGTACTTC.

This chain links TRBV28 with TRBJ2-6; D is ambiguous. Trimming removed 8 bases at V and 2 bases at J, with 16 bases between. This CDR3 has 16 amino acids. The germline CDR1 and CDR2 sequences are MDHEN and SYDVKM. Written as DNA, the CDR3 is TGTGCCAGCCGCCGACTCAGCGCGCCTGGGGCCAACGTCCTGACTTTC. Amino acid sequence: CASRRLSAPGANVLTF.

The CDR3 protein is CASSGPTRGQSSGAFF. DNA for the CDR3: TGTGCCAGCAGTGGCCCGACCAGGGGGCAGTCGAGTGGGGCTTTCTTT. The chain combines TRBV2 with TRBJ1-1; 8 positions match TRBD1. V lost 4 bases and J lost 11; bases outside the gene matches: 18. Germline loops: CDR1 SNHLY, CDR2 FYNNEI. The CDR3 is made up of 16 amino acids.

On this clone: One end of the junction fails to match germline, which may point to a read error. The rearrangement uses TRBV29-1 and TRBJ2-1, with 7 nucleotides matching TRBD2. This CDR3 comprises 16 residues. Germline CDR1 reads SQVTM; CDR2 reads ANQGSEA. CDR3 nucleotides: TGCAGCGTTGGCCTGGTGTTGGCGGGAGCCTACCATGAGCAGTTCTTC. Protein: CSVGLVLAGAYHEQFF.

The chain links TRBV11-2 to TRBJ1-1, with D unresolved. The CDR3 totals 13 residues. Germline values: CDR1 SGHAT, CDR2 FQNNGV. The germline V and J ends were trimmed by 5 bases and 1 base, with 8 bases remaining between them. For the CDR3, the DNA is TGTGCCAGCAGCCGAAATTCGAACACTGAAGCTTTCTTT. Encoded protein: CASSRNSNTEAFF.

This clone was seen only once. The V and J genes are TRBV6-1 and TRBJ2-5, with 8 bases aligning to TRBD1. Unmatched junction bases numbered 6, after V lost 7 bases and J lost 5 bases. The CDR3 is made up of 13 amino acids. Germline-derived CDR1 and CDR2 are MNHNS and SASEGT. CDR3 DNA sequence: TGTGCCAGCACCAGGGGGCTAATGGAGACCCAGTACTTC. Protein: CASTRGLMETQYF.

This rearrangement joins TRBV11-2 to TRBJ1-1; D is unclear. CDR1 SGHAT and CDR2 FQNNGV come from the germline V gene. CDR3 length equals 18 residues. Between the trimmed V and J ends, which lost 1 base and 1 base, there was a span of 19 bases. CDR3 sequence: CASSLGSWPVGSNTEAFF. In DNA form, the CDR3 reads TGTGCCAGCAGCTTAGGTTCGTGGCCGGTGGGGTCGAACACTGAAGCTTTCTTT.

This clone was counted a single time. The V call is TRBV13, the J call TRBJ2-3; 8 positions agree with TRBD2. This CDR3 has 15 residues. Germline-derived CDR1 and CDR2 are PRHDT and FYEKMQ (reference sequence). V lost 5 bases to trimming and J lost 3 bases; unmatched junction nucleotides: 7. The CDR3 is CASSQPGLVTDTQYF. CDR3 coding DNA: TGTGCCAGCAGCCAGCCGGGACTAGTTACAGATACGCAGTATTTT.

The genes are TRBV27 and TRBJ2-2; D uncertain. The CDR3 is made up of 14 amino acids. CDR1 and CDR2 (germline): MNHEY, SMNVEV (reference sequence). V gave up 3 bases and J gave up 1 base, with 6 bases separating them. The CDR3 nucleotides read TGTGCCAGCAGTTTTAGTAGGAACACCGGGGAGCTGTTTTTT. It specifies CASSFSRNTGELFF.

Concerning this clone: The sample has other DNA sequences that encode this CDR3 too. The CDR3 bases are TGTGCCATCAGTGAGTCGGTAGGAACAGATACGCAGTATTTT. This codes for CAISESVGTDTQYF. The V and J genes are TRBV10-3 and TRBJ2-3; no clear D gene. V lost 0 bases and J lost 3, with 7 bases in between. This CDR3 contains 14 residues. Germline-derived CDR1 and CDR2 are ENHRY and SYGVKD.

This clone was counted a few times. V is TRBV25-1 and J is TRBJ2-5; TRBD2 is a possible D gene (6 bases). This CDR3 region has 15 residues. Germline V CDR1 and CDR2: MGHDK, SYGVNS. Trimming removed 5 bases at V and 8 bases at J, with 21 bases between. The DNA of the CDR3 is TGTGCCAGCAGTCCGCGGGACCTCGACCCCGAAACCCAGTACTTC. Protein sequence: CASSPRDLDPETQYF.

In its sample, this clone was seen many times. This sample also contains other DNA sequences that code for the same CDR3. The gene calls are TRBV2 and TRBJ1-5; TRBD1 aligns across 8 bases. V was clipped by 4 bases and J by 6 bases; unmatched bases: 8. The CDR3 has 15 residues. Germline V gene sequence: CDR1 SNHLY, CDR2 FYNNEI. The CDR3 coding sequence is TGTGCCAGCAGTGGGGAAGGACAGGGCCTTCAGCCCCAGCATTTT. This translates into CASSGEGQGLQPQHF.

This chain uses TRBV2 with TRBJ2-1; either TRBD1 or TRBD2 may fit D (5 bases each). This CDR3 is 13 amino acids long. V was clipped by 6 bases and J by 13 bases, with 19 bases between them. Germline CDR1 and CDR2: SNHLY and FYNNEI. The CDR3 DNA follows: TGTGCCAGCAGAAACCGGGACCGGGGTCTACAGTTCTTC. Translation: CASRNRDRGLQFF.

There are a few counts of this clone. The rearrangement links TRBV5-6 to TRBJ2-3, with unresolved D. The germline CDR1 and CDR2 sequences are SGHDT and YYEEEE. CDR3 length equals 12 residues. The ends were cut back, 1 base at V and 11 bases at J, with 11 bases in the middle. CDR3 residues: CASSLKALRQYF. The CDR3 DNA sequence: TGTGCCAGCAGCTTGAAAGCCTTAAGGCAGTATTTT. The variable domain in full, with the rest retrieved from reference TRBV5-6 and TRBJ2-3, is DAGVTQSPTHLIKTRGQQVTLRCSPKSGHDTVSWYQQALGQGPQFIFQYYEEEERQRGNFPDRFSGHQFPNYSSELNVNALLLGDSALYLCASSLKALRQYFGPGTRLTVL.

This chain connects TRBV6-1 to TRBJ2-1, with TRBD2 matching 7 bases. The CDR3 consists of 15 residues. Losses at the gene ends were 5 bases for V and 0 bases for J; bases not matched to a gene: 4. Germline loops: CDR1 MNHNS, CDR2 SASEGT. The CDR3 DNA reads TGTGCCAGCAGTTGGGAGGGACCCTCCTACAATGAGCAGTTCTTC. Protein sequence: CASSWEGPSYNEQFF.